This TCR delta chain was documented in a study of gamma-delta T cells after stem cell transplantation. This clone is hyperexpanded. Other DNA sequences of this sample code for an identical CDR3. With CATT, TCRdb re-called clones from the RT-PCR reads. This table has about 2,100 delta-chain clones, about 31% appearing once. The V and J ends lost 0 bases and 1 base respectively, with 11 bases between them. Germline lookup yields CDR1 GEAIGNYY and CDR2 EKD. CDR3 length equals 15 residues. The receptor comes from a human donor. It is not recorded whose cells these are; they may come from a transplant donor. The sample taken for sequencing was gamma-delta T cells. The genes are TRDV2 and TRDJ1; D is unclear. The CDR3 coding sequence is TGTGCCTGTGACACCGTCGGAGGGAGCACCGATAAACTCATCTTT. Translated: CACDTVGGSTDKLIF.